The rows below give T cell receptor beta chains drawn from one sample of a study of shared clonotypes between healthy human individuals. Clones were read by immunoSEQ multiplex PCR, and TCRdb kept only the in-frame ones, dropping some. The repertoire includes about 470,000 clones, roughly 77% of them detected once, and under 15% sits in the top ten. Sequenced input: PBMCs. The receptors derive from a woman in her thirties or forties in good health. Some clones in this sample may be carry-over from other donors' samples. CDR3s include the opening cysteine and the closing phenylalanine or tryptophan. A D gene is named only where the DNA matches it firmly. A row's size may be missing; if present it is once, few, many or a size class.

V gene	clone size	D gene	J gene	CDR3 DNA	CDR3 protein
TRBV11-2	NA	TRBD1	TRBJ2-7	TGTGCCAGCAGCTTAGGACAGGGGAATTTCAACGAGCAGTACTTC	CASSLGQGNFNEQYF
TRBV28	NA	TRBD1	TRBJ1-5	TGTGCCAGCAGTTGGGGGACAGGGGCAGGCAATCAGCCCCAGCATTTT	CASSWGTGAGNQPQHF
TRBV2	once	NA	TRBJ1-1	TGTGCCAGCAGTGAGTTCCAGGTATTGATCCCTGAAGCTTTCTTT	CASSEFQVLIPEAFF
TRBV6-6	NA	TRBD1	TRBJ1-3	TGTGCCAGCAGTTCGACAGGGTACGGAAACACCATATATTTT	CASSSTGYGNTIYF
TRBV28	NA	NA	TRBJ1-6	TGTGCCAGCAGTCCCGTCCGGGGGGCGTATAATTCACCCCTCCACTTT	CASSPVRGAYNSPLHF
TRBV18	NA	NA	TRBJ1-1	TGTGCCAGCTCACTCGGGACCGACAACACTGAAGCTTTCTTT	CASSLGTDNTEAFF
TRBV20-1	NA	NA	TRBJ1-4	TGCAGTGCTAGAGTGCAGGAAAAACTGTTTTTT	CSARVQEKLFF
TRBV2	NA	TRBD1	TRBJ2-3	TGTGCCAGCAGGCACACAGGGGGCGGGAACCCAGACTCCACAGATACGCAGTATTTT	CASRHTGGGNPDSTDTQYF
TRBV18	few	NA	TRBJ2-4	TGTGCCAGCTCACCCGCAGGGGGGACGGAAAACATTCAGTACTTC	CASSPAGGTENIQYF
TRBV19	NA	NA	TRBJ2-1	TGTGCCAGTAGTTCTCAGACGGTCCACAATGAGCAGTTCTTC	CASSSQTVHNEQFF
TRBV9	NA	NA	TRBJ1-1	TGTGCCAGCAGCGTAGGAGGGCAGAACACTGAAGCTTTCTTT	CASSVGGQNTEAFF
TRBV19	NA	NA	TRBJ2-2	TGTGCCAGTAGTATTGACGCCGGGGAGCTGTTTTTT	CASSIDAGELFF
TRBV6-1	NA	NA	TRBJ2-2	TGTGCCAGCAGTGAAGCTGGGGGAGTGGGGGAGCTGTTTTTT	CASSEAGGVGELFF
TRBV7-3	NA	NA	TRBJ2-3	TGTGCCAGCAGCTTAACGAGGGTAGCGGGCACAGATACGCAGTATTTT	CASSLTRVAGTDTQYF
TRBV6-1	NA	NA	TRBJ1-1	TGTGCCAGCAGTTGGTCCTACATGAACACTGAAGCTTTCTTT	CASSWSYMNTEAFF
TRBV30	NA	NA	TRBJ1-5	TGTGCCTGGAGTGGGGGAGACAATCAGCCCCAGCATTTT	CAWSGGDNQPQHF
TRBV28	NA	NA	TRBJ1-2	TGTGCCAGCAGTTCCGGGGGAGGGGTTGGGGTTTATGGCTACACCTTC	CASSSGGGVGVYGYTF
TRBV7-2	NA	TRBD2	TRBJ2-7	TGTGCCAGCAGCTCTACCTCCGGACTAGAGGTCGAGCAGTACTTC	CASSSTSGLEVEQYF
TRBV14	NA	NA	TRBJ2-7	TGTGCCAGCAGCCAAGCCCTCCTAACTGGCGAGCAGTACTTC	CASSQALLTGEQYF
TRBV27	NA	TRBD2	TRBJ2-3	TGTGCCAGCAGATTGAGGGGACTAGCGGGAGTGGAAGTTGCTAGCGGTACAGATACGCAGTATTTT	CASRLRGLAGVEVASGTDTQYF
TRBV9	NA	TRBD2	TRBJ2-3	TGTGCCAGCAGCGTGGGGACTAGCGGGAGTTATACGCAGTATTTT	CASSVGTSGSYTQYF
TRBV27	NA	TRBD1	TRBJ2-7	TGTGCCAGCAGTTTCCGGACAGGGCCAGAGCAGTACTTC	CASSFRTGPEQYF
TRBV10-3	NA	TRBD2	TRBJ2-7	TGTGCCATCAGGGCTAGCGGGAGCTCCTACGAGCAGTACTTC	CAIRASGSSYEQYF
TRBV9	NA	TRBD1	TRBJ2-7	TGCGCCAGCAGCGTAGGGGGACAGTTCTTATACGAGCAGTACTTC	CASSVGGQFLYEQYF
TRBV19	once	NA	TRBJ2-6	TGTGCCAGTAGGACTAGTGCTGGGGTCAACGTCCTGACTTTC	CASRTSAGVNVLTF
TRBV6-6	NA	NA	TRBJ1-4	TGTGCCAGCAGTCCTACGGTAGGGCTAAATGAAAAACTGTTTTTT	CASSPTVGLNEKLFF
TRBV19	NA	TRBD1	TRBJ2-7	TGTGCCAGTAGTTCACAGGGGGCGCGAGGCGAGCAGTACTTC	CASSSQGARGEQYF
TRBV4-3	NA	TRBD1	TRBJ1-2	TGCGCCAGCAGCCAAGGACAGGGAAGCTATGGCTACACCTTC	CASSQGQGSYGYTF
TRBV30	many	NA	TRBJ1-2	TGTGCCTGGAGGAGGGGGTTATATGGCTACACCTTC	CAWRRGLYGYTF
TRBV19	NA	NA	TRBJ1-1	TGTGCCAGTAGTAACGGACTGGGCACTGAAGCTTTCTTT	CASSNGLGTEAFF
TRBV7-8	NA	NA	TRBJ1-6	TGTGCCAGCAGCTTAGTTTTAGTACAGGGAAATTCACCCCTCCACTTT	CASSLVLVQGNSPLHF
TRBV12-5	few	TRBD2	TRBJ2-3	TGTGCTAGTGCCCTGGGGACTAGCGTTGTCACAGATACGCAGTATTTT	CASALGTSVVTDTQYF
TRBV2	NA	TRBD1	TRBJ1-4	TGTGCCAGCCGTCCTGACAGGGGGCGTAATGAAAAACTGTTTTTT	CASRPDRGRNEKLFF
TRBV6-1	NA	NA	TRBJ2-7	TGTGCCAGCAGTGTTGGCATGACATCCTACGAGCAGTACTTC	CASSVGMTSYEQYF
TRBV5-1	NA	TRBD2	TRBJ2-2	TGCGCCAGCAGCCCCTTAGCGGGAGCGGGGGAGCTGTTTTTT	CASSPLAGAGELFF
TRBV23-1	NA	NA	TRBJ2-7	TGCGCCAGCAGTCCGAGGACTATATCGGCGGGTTACGAGCAGTACTTC	CASSPRTISAGYEQYF
TRBV27	once	NA	TRBJ2-1	TGTGCCAGCAGTCCCCGACCCTCCAATGAGCAGTTCTTC	CASSPRPSNEQFF
TRBV9	NA	TRBD2	TRBJ2-2	TGTGCCAGCAGCGTATCGGGCGGGAGGGGCACCGGGGAGCTGTTTTTT	CASSVSGGRGTGELFF
TRBV10-3	NA	NA	TRBJ1-2	TGTGCCATCAGTGAGTCTAACTCCAACCAAGAGGACTATGGCTACACCTTC	CAISESNSNQEDYGYTF
TRBV10-3	NA	NA	TRBJ1-1	TGTGCCATCAGTTCCCGGGGTTCGCCCTTCGTGATTGAAGCTTTCTTT	CAISSRGSPFVIEAFF
TRBV15	NA	TRBD2	TRBJ2-1	TGTGCCACCAGCAGAGCACTAGCGGGAGATTGGAATGAGCAGTTCTTC	CATSRALAGDWNEQFF
TRBV18	NA	TRBD1	TRBJ1-5	TGTGCCAGCTCACCACCGGGACAGGGGAATCAGCCCCAGCATTTT	CASSPPGQGNQPQHF
TRBV5-6	NA	TRBD1	TRBJ1-4	TGTGCCAGCAGCGCTCTCCAGGGGGGCGAAAAACTGTTTTTT	CASSALQGGEKLFF
TRBV5-1	NA	NA	TRBJ1-4	TGCGCCAGCAGCTTGTACCCCAATCCAACTAATGAAAAACTGTTTTTT	CASSLYPNPTNEKLFF
TRBV15	NA	NA	TRBJ1-4	TGTGCCACCAGCAGAGAACGGGGGACGGGGAATGAAAAACTGTTTTTT	CATSRERGTGNEKLFF
TRBV6-5	NA	NA	TRBJ2-7	TGTGCCAGCAGTCTGGGTCTCGCTTGGGAGCAGTACTTC	CASSLGLAWEQYF
TRBV28	few	TRBD2	TRBJ2-5	TGTGCCAGCAGTGACCTTAGCGGGGCCCGGAGGGAGCAGTACTTC	CASSDLSGARREQYF
TRBV7-2	once	NA	TRBJ1-5	TGTGCCAGCAGCGAACAGGGATTCAATCAGCCCCAGCATTTT	CASSEQGFNQPQHF
TRBV7-2	NA	TRBD2	TRBJ2-1	TGTGCCAGCAGCTTCTGGACTAGCGGCCACAATGAGCAGTTCTTC	CASSFWTSGHNEQFF
TRBV5-1	NA	NA	TRBJ2-6	TGCGCCAGCAGCTTATCGGGGGCGCTAAGCACTGGGGCCAACGTCCTGACTTTC	CASSLSGALSTGANVLTF
TRBV28	NA	TRBD1	TRBJ1-1	TGTGCCAGCAGTTGGACAGGGGTTGGGGCTGAAGCTTTCTTT	CASSWTGVGAEAFF
TRBV12-2	NA	NA	TRBJ2-7	TGTGCAAGTCCGGCAGGGGGCCGCTACGAGCAGTACTTC	CASPAGGRYEQYF
TRBV4-1	NA	TRBD2	TRBJ2-1	TGCGCCAGCAGCCAAGCCGGGACTAGCGGGTCTTACAATGAGCAGTTCTTC	CASSQAGTSGSYNEQFF
TRBV28	NA	TRBD2	TRBJ2-1	TGTGCCAGCAGTACCATTAAAAGCGGGGCAGCCTACAATGAGCAGTTCTTC	CASSTIKSGAAYNEQFF
TRBV10-1	NA	TRBD1	TRBJ1-4	TGCGCCACCGCAACCGGGACAGACCCTGAAAAACTGTTTTTT	CATATGTDPEKLFF